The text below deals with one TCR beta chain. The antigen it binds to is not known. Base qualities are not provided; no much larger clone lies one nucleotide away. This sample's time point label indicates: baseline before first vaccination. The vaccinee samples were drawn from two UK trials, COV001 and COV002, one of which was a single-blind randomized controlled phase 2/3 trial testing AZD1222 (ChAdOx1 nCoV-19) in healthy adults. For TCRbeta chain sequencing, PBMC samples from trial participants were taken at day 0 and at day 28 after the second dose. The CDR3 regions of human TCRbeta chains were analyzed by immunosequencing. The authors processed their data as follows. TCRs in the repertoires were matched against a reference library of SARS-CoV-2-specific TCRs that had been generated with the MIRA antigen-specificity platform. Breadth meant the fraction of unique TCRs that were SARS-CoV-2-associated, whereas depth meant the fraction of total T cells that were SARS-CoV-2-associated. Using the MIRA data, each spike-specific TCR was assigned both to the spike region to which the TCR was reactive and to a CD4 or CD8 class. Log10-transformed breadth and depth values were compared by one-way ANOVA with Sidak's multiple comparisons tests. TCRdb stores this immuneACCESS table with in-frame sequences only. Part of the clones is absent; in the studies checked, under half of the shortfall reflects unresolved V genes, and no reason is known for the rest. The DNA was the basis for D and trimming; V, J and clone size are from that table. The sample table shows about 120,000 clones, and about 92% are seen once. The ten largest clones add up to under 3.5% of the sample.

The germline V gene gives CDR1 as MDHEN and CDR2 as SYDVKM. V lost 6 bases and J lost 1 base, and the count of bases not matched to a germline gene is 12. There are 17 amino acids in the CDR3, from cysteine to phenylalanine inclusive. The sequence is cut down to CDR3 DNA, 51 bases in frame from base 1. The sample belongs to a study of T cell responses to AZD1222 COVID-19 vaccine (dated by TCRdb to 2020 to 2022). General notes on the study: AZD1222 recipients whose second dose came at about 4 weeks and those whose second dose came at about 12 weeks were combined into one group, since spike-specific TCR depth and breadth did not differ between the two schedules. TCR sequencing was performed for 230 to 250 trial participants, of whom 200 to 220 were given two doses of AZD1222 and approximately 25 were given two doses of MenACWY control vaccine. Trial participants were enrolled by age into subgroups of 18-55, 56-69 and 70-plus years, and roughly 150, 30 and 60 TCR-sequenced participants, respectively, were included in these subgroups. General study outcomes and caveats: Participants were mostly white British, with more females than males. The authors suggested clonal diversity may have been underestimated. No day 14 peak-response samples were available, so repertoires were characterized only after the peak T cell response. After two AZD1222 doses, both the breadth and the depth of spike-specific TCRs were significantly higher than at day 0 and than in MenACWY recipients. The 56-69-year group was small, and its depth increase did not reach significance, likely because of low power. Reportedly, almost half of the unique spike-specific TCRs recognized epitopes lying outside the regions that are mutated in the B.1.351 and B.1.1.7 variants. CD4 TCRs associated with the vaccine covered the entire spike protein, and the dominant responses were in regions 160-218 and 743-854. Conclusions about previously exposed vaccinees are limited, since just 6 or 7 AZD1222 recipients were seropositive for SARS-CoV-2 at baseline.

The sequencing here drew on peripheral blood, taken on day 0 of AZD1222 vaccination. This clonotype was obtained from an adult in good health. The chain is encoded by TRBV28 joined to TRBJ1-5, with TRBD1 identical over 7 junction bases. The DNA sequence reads TGTGCCAGCAGCGCTCCCAGACAGGGCCCAAGCAATCAGCCCCAGCATTTT. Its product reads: CASSAPRQGPSNQPQHF.